These T cell receptor beta chains were read from a single sample in a study of immune evolution from preneoplasia to lung adenocarcinoma. Repertoires were generated with immunoSEQ multiplex PCR, while TCRdb's copy carries only in-frame clones and drops some. The sample lists around 11,000 clones, about 78% occurring once. Sequencing was carried out using FFPE minimally invasive lung adenocarcinoma tissue. The receptors were gathered from a person aged 60 to 80 with lung adenocarcinoma. CDR3s leave out the opening cysteine and the closing phenylalanine or tryptophan.

TRBV6-1,ASRTPQNTEAF
TRBV29-1,SVRWPTVDSPLH
TRBV30,AGGREVHEQY
TRBV7-9,ASSLRHLIYNEQF
TRBV4-1,ASSQGGVGGLGRETQY
TRBV27,ASSLIPVQQETQY
TRBV6-5,ASSYSDRGPGGYT
TRBV2,ASSEQGDEQY
TRBV18,ASSSTGTGALNEQF
TRBV6-1,ASSPRHNTGELF
TRBV9,ASSVGGWEGNEQF
TRBV4-2,ASSQAISSRYEQY
TRBV6-5,ASSSGQGIDNSPLH
TRBV7-9,ASSTRQGAMNTEAF
TRBV2,ASSVEPRTSGMGEQF
TRBV19,ATFGPKGTEAF
TRBV11-2,ASSLDLQGYT
TRBV28,AIETPNSSYNEQF
TRBV30,ARMAGAPSNTEAF
TRBV27,ASSSNSGAAKNIQY
TRBV15,ATSQQGHGYT
TRBV6-5,ASSYSRQGLGGYT
TRBV4-3,ASSQDGLMNTGELF
TRBV29-1,SVSQGRSNQPQH
TRBV11-2,ASIGTSYEQY
TRBV7-2,ASSLPTGGGSPLH